The rows below give T cell receptor beta chains drawn from one sample of a study of cytomegalovirus exposure and HLA in healthy donors. Clones were read by immunoSEQ multiplex PCR, and TCRdb kept only the in-frame ones, dropping some. This table has tens of thousands of clones, 93% appearing once. Input material: PBMCs. These TCRs come from a young woman in good health and CMV-seronegative. Each CDR3 is given with its conserved first and last residue. Each record gives: CDR3 length, D gene, V gene, clone size, J gene, CDR3 protein, CDR3 DNA. D genes are given only for firm matches. The listing skips clone size in some rows; elsewhere it reads once, few, many or a size class.

>13|NA|TRBV19|medium-sized|TRBJ1-2
CASTETGLYGYTF
TGTGCCAGTACCGAGACAGGACTCTATGGCTACACCTTC
>16|TRBD1|TRBV30|NA|TRBJ1-2
CAWSVFGTGGLGGYTF
TGTGCCTGGAGTGTATTCGGGACAGGGGGTTTGGGCGGCTACACCTTC
>17|NA|TRBV4-1|NA|TRBJ2-2
CASSPGRARVVSGELFF
TGCGCCAGCAGCCCCGGCCGAGCTCGGGTGGTCTCCGGGGAGCTGTTTTTT
>15|NA|TRBV9|NA|TRBJ2-2
CASSVPNQNTGELFF
TGTGCCAGCAGCGTTCCTAACCAGAACACCGGGGAGCTGTTTTTT
>14|NA|TRBV5-4|NA|TRBJ1-2
CASSLVGGAHGYTF
TGTGCCAGCAGCTTGGTTGGGGGGGCCCATGGCTACACCTTC
>9|NA|TRBV19|NA|TRBJ1-1
CARTRGAFF
TGTGCCAGAACCCGGGGTGCTTTCTTT
>15|TRBD2|TRBV7-3|NA|TRBJ2-2
CASSPSLSGAGELFF
TGTGCCAGCAGCCCAAGCCTTAGCGGGGCCGGGGAGCTGTTTTTT
>15|NA|TRBV5-1|once|TRBJ1-3
CASRTTGISGNTIYF
TGCGCCAGCAGAACCACAGGGATCTCTGGAAACACCATATATTTT
>14|TRBD1|TRBV6-5|NA|TRBJ1-2
CASRPDRGYYGYTF
TGTGCCAGCAGACCCGACAGGGGATATTATGGCTACACCTTC
>14|NA|TRBV7-2|NA|TRBJ1-6
CASSEQQRGSPLHF
TGTGCCAGCAGCGAACAGCAGCGGGGGTCACCCCTCCACTTT
>13|NA|TRBV5-1|NA|TRBJ2-5
CASSSLGVETQYF
TGCGCCAGCAGCTCACTAGGTGTCGAGACCCAGTACTTC
>19|TRBD1|TRBV10-3|NA|TRBJ1-2
CAISESIWDTGVLNYGYTF
TGTGCCATCAGTGAGTCGATCTGGGATACAGGGGTTCTTAACTATGGCTACACCTTC
>14|NA|TRBV5-5|NA|TRBJ1-1
CASSSGWGNTEAFF
TGTGCCAGCAGCTCAGGGTGGGGGAACACTGAAGCTTTCTTT
>16|TRBD1|TRBV19|NA|TRBJ1-2
CASRRRGDRSNYGYTF
TGTGCCAGTAGACGGAGGGGGGACAGATCTAACTATGGCTACACCTTC
>16|NA|TRBV28|NA|TRBJ1-1
CASSKPSPGGGTEAFF
TGTGCCAGCTCTAAACCCTCACCTGGGGGGGGGACTGAAGCTTTCTTT
>14|NA|TRBV5-8|NA|TRBJ2-7
CASSWEVGGYEQYF
TGTGCCAGCAGCTGGGAGGTTGGGGGCTACGAGCAGTACTTC
>15|TRBD1|TRBV5-1|NA|TRBJ2-7
CASSQTGQGVYEQYF
TGCGCCAGCAGCCAAACGGGACAGGGGGTCTACGAGCAGTACTTC
>15|TRBD1|TRBV9|NA|TRBJ1-5
CASSAGTGGGQPQHF
TGTGCCAGCAGCGCCGGGACAGGCGGTGGTCAGCCCCAGCATTTT
>13|NA|TRBV7-9|NA|TRBJ1-1
CASSLIVSVAAFF
TGTGCCAGCAGCTTGATAGTTTCTGTAGCAGCTTTCTTT
>13|TRBD1|TRBV7-2|NA|TRBJ2-5
CASSKTGSETQYF
TGTGCCAGCAGCAAGACAGGGTCAGAGACCCAGTACTTC